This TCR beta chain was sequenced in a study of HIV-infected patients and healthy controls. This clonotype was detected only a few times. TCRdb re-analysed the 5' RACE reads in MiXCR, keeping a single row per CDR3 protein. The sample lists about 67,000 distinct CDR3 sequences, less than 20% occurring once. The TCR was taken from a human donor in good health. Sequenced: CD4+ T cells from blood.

CDR3 in amino acids: CASSFSDRGQYEQYF. The CDR3 DNA reads as TGTGCCAGCAGTTTCTCGGACAGGGGGCAGTACGAGCAGTACTTC. The gene calls are TRBV28 and TRBJ2-7, with 11 bases fitting TRBD1. V lost 3 bases and J lost 4; bases outside the gene matches: 5. The V gene's germline CDR1 is MDHEN and CDR2 SYDVKM. CDR3 size: 15 residues.